The rows below give T cell receptor beta chains drawn from one sample of a study of shared clonotypes between healthy human individuals. Using immunoSEQ multiplex PCR, the repertoire was profiled, and TCRdb retains in-frame clones only, with some absent. Among approximately 2.3 million clones listed, approximately 93% were seen once. Sequenced: naive CD4+ T cells from PBMCs. Source of these receptors: a young man in good health. Some clones in this sample may be carry-over from other donors' samples. The CDR3 runs from the conserved cysteine through the conserved F or W. The D gene is left open where the match is weak. The size of a clone is reported for some rows only, either as once, few or many, or as a class for expanded clones.

size: -
V: TRBV2
D: -
J: TRBJ1-2
CDR3: CASRSNLAYGYTF
DNA: TGTGCCAGCCGCTCTAACTTGGCCTATGGCTACACCTTC

size: -
V: TRBV27
D: TRBD2
J: TRBJ2-5
CDR3: CASSSTLAGGAETQYF
DNA: TGTGCCAGCAGTTCGACGCTAGCGGGAGGGGCTGAGACCCAGTACTTC

size: -
V: TRBV9
D: -
J: TRBJ1-6
CDR3: CASNSQGGRDSPLHF
DNA: TGTGCCAGCAACTCACAGGGAGGGCGGGATTCACCCCTCCACTTT

size: -
V: TRBV5-4
D: TRBD1
J: TRBJ2-7
CDR3: CASSPYRGTGGDEQYF
DNA: TGTGCCAGCAGCCCTTACCGAGGGACAGGCGGGGACGAGCAGTACTTC

size: -
V: TRBV28
D: -
J: TRBJ2-7
CDR3: CASRPNSGVSYEQYF
DNA: TGTGCCAGCAGGCCTAATTCCGGAGTTTCCTACGAGCAGTACTTC

size: once
V: TRBV20-1
D: -
J: TRBJ2-7
CDR3: CSAPRDYEQYF
DNA: TGCAGTGCGCCCCGGGACTACGAGCAGTACTTC

size: -
V: TRBV14
D: -
J: TRBJ2-5
CDR3: CASSQLQGETQYF
DNA: TGTGCCAGCAGCCAACTTCAGGGTGAGACCCAGTACTTC

size: -
V: TRBV9
D: -
J: TRBJ2-3
CDR3: CASSRGNTDTQYF
DNA: TGTGCCAGCTCCAGGGGAAACACAGATACGCAGTATTTT

size: once
V: TRBV18
D: -
J: TRBJ2-5
CDR3: CASSPSQDQETQYF
DNA: TGTGCCAGCTCACCGTCTCAGGACCAAGAGACCCAGTACTTC

size: -
V: TRBV7-3
D: TRBD2
J: TRBJ2-2
CDR3: CATGAGAGELFF
DNA: TGTGCCACCGGGGCGGGAGCCGGGGAGCTGTTTTTT

size: -
V: TRBV4-2
D: -
J: TRBJ1-3
CDR3: CASSQDRQSGNTIYF
DNA: TGTGCCAGCAGCCAAGATCGGCAGAGTGGAAACACCATATATTTT

size: -
V: TRBV5-5
D: -
J: TRBJ2-1
CDR3: CASSLLVTAYNEQFF
DNA: TGTGCCAGCAGCCTCCTAGTGACGGCCTACAATGAGCAGTTCTTC

size: -
V: TRBV10-3
D: -
J: TRBJ2-5
CDR3: CAISGTTASQGVEETQYF
DNA: TGTGCCATCAGTGGGACTACCGCATCCCAGGGAGTAGAAGAGACCCAGTACTTC

size: -
V: TRBV15
D: -
J: TRBJ2-5
CDR3: CATSRPPLTGQETQYF
DNA: TGTGCCACCAGCAGACCTCCTCTGACGGGTCAAGAGACCCAGTACTTC

size: -
V: TRBV11-1
D: -
J: TRBJ2-5
CDR3: CASSPGTHGGETQYF
DNA: TGTGCCAGCAGCCCCGGGACCCATGGAGGAGAGACCCAGTACTTC

size: -
V: TRBV5-1
D: -
J: TRBJ2-3
CDR3: CASSWGTAASTDTQYF
DNA: TGCGCCAGCAGCTGGGGGACGGCAGCTAGCACAGATACGCAGTATTTT

size: -
V: TRBV11-1
D: -
J: TRBJ2-2
CDR3: CASSPEQAAVTGELFF
DNA: TGTGCCAGCAGCCCGGAGCAGGCGGCGGTCACCGGGGAGCTGTTTTTT

size: -
V: TRBV18
D: -
J: TRBJ1-1
CDR3: CASSPRAGLRPAFF
DNA: TGTGCCAGCTCACCGAGGGCAGGGCTCCGCCCAGCTTTCTTT

size: -
V: TRBV6-1
D: -
J: TRBJ2-7
CDR3: CASSALAGPPREQYF
DNA: TGTGCCAGCAGTGCGCTGGCGGGGCCACCTCGCGAGCAGTACTTC

size: -
V: TRBV27
D: -
J: TRBJ2-7
CDR3: CATKYHQGTYEQYF
DNA: TGTGCCACCAAATATCACCAGGGAACCTACGAGCAGTACTTC

size: -
V: TRBV7-3
D: -
J: TRBJ1-1
CDR3: CASSLTPSGGLDAFF
DNA: TGTGCCAGCAGCTTAACGCCCTCGGGGGGTCTTGACGCTTTCTTT

size: -
V: TRBV10-3
D: TRBD1
J: TRBJ2-2
CDR3: CAISYDRAMNTGELFF
DNA: TGTGCCATCAGTTACGACAGGGCCATGAACACCGGGGAGCTGTTTTTT

size: -
V: TRBV9
D: -
J: TRBJ2-1
CDR3: CASSVEVVGTEQFF
DNA: TGTGCCAGCAGCGTAGAGGTCGTGGGCACTGAGCAGTTCTTC

size: -
V: TRBV25-1
D: -
J: TRBJ2-5
CDR3: CASSSGLTRGGETQYF
DNA: TGTGCCAGCAGCTCCGGACTAACCCGAGGAGGGGAGACCCAGTACTTC

size: -
V: TRBV6-1
D: -
J: TRBJ2-7
CDR3: CASSDRRVLINEQYF
DNA: TGTGCCAGCAGTGATAGACGGGTCCTAATAAACGAGCAGTACTTC

size: -
V: TRBV25-1
D: TRBD1
J: TRBJ1-6
CDR3: CASSGWTGSSYNSPLHF
DNA: TGTGCCAGCAGTGGATGGACAGGGAGCTCCTATAATTCACCCCTCCACTTT

size: -
V: TRBV10-3
D: -
J: TRBJ2-1
CDR3: CAISDIQGRAYNEQFF
DNA: TGTGCCATCAGCGACATTCAGGGGCGGGCATACAATGAGCAGTTCTTC

size: -
V: TRBV7-6
D: -
J: TRBJ2-7
CDR3: CASSLARLRGLSYEQYF
DNA: TGTGCCAGCAGCTTAGCTCGCTTACGGGGGCTCTCCTACGAGCAGTACTTC

size: -
V: TRBV5-8
D: TRBD1
J: TRBJ2-7
CDR3: CASSLNDRGKDF
DNA: TGTGCCAGCAGTCTAAACGACAGGGGTAAGGACTTC